These 3 T cell receptor beta chains were sequenced from one sample in a study of T cell changes during pregnancy in multiple sclerosis. Libraries were prepared by immunoSEQ multiplex PCR; TCRdb keeps only in-frame clonotypes and omits some of them. The sample carries 50,000 to 75,000 clones, 75% to 95% recorded once. Sequenced material: peripheral blood, taken after pregnancy. These receptors were collected from a female donor in good health, enrolled as a control in a pregnancy study.

V is TRBV7-2 and J is TRBJ2-2; weak D call: TRBD1 (5 bases). CDR3 length: 13 amino acids. The V end was cut by 5 bases, the J end by 6 bases, with 10 bases between. Germline V gene data show CDR1 as SGHTA and CDR2 as FQGNSA. CDR3 sequence: CASSHNRPGELFF. CDR3 sequence (DNA): TGTGCCAGCAGCCATAACAGGCCCGGGGAGCTGTTTTTT.

The genes are TRBV19 and TRBJ1-1; 8 bases are a match to TRBD1. After removal of 1 base from V and 3 bases from J, the junction contained 7 bases not matched to a gene. The CDR3 consists of 16 residues. CDR1 and CDR2 from the germline V gene are LNHDA and SQIVND (reference sequence). CDR3 coding DNA: TGTGCCAGTAGTATAGGCCCAGGGGGCCCTGACACTGAAGCTTTCTTT. Amino acids: CASSIGPGGPDTEAFF. Based on the CDR3 plus reference TRBV19 and TRBJ1-1, the full variable domain is DGGITQSPKYLFRKEGQNVTLSCEQNLNHDAMYWYRQDPGQGLRLIYYSQIVNDFQKGDIAEGYSVSREKKESFPLTVTSAQKNPTAFYLCASSIGPGGPDTEAFFGQGTRLTVV.

The chain recombines TRBV18 with TRBJ2-1; D is ambiguous. Germline V gene sequence: CDR1 KGHSH, CDR2 LQKENI. The CDR3 length is 13 residues. V lost 3 bases and J 4 bases, leaving 7 bases between the germline ends. The chain's CDR3 is CASSPESYNEQFF. The CDR3 coding sequence is TGTGCCAGCTCACCGGAGAGTTACAATGAGCAGTTCTTC.